Sequencing of this T cell receptor beta chain was carried out in a study of cytomegalovirus exposure and HLA in healthy donors. V shed 5 bases, J shed 6 bases, and the junction held 8 bases outside the gene matches. Germline V lookup: CDR1 SNHLY, CDR2 FYNNEI. CDR3 length: 14 residues. 60 Vbeta and 13 Jbeta primers were used in PCR. Libraries were prepared by immunoSEQ multiplex PCR; TCRdb keeps only in-frame clonotypes and omits some of them. The profile covers approximately 61,000 clones, with around 75% appearing a single time and just over 50% taken by the ten largest. Overall study findings and caveats: In a later analysis, a genetic analysis reported fewer productive-TCR N-insertions in an Asian-associated ancestry cluster than the cohort average.

Worth noting for this clone: The antigen is undetermined.

The receptor's source is a man aged 50 or older in good health and CMV-seropositive. The specimen sequenced was PBMCs. This chain joins TRBV2 and TRBJ1-1; 8 bases fit TRBD1. The CDR3 here is CASSKTGASPEAFF. The CDR3 nucleotides read TGTGCCAGCAGTAAGACAGGGGCATCACCTGAAGCTTTCTTT.